Given below is one T cell receptor beta chain in context. Its antigen remains unknown. The data were obtained in a study of graft-versus-host responses after intestinal transplantation. The repertoire was sequenced with immunoSEQ multiplex PCR; TCRdb's copy has only in-frame clones and lacks some. The sample carries tens of thousands of clones, roughly 91% recorded once. Germline lookup yields CDR1 LNHDA and CDR2 SQIVND (reference sequence). Trimming pared 7 bases from V and 4 bases from J, leaving 10 bases between. The CDR3 totals 12 residues. The material was unstimulated CD4+ T cells sorted from spleen or lymph node cells, obtained before intestinal transplant. The source of this sequence is a human donor who received an intestinal transplant. This rearrangement joins TRBV19 to TRBJ1-2; D gene uncertain. CDR3 sequence reads: CASTGSRYGYTF. In DNA, the CDR3 is TGTGCCAGTACCGGGAGCCGCTATGGCTACACCTTC.